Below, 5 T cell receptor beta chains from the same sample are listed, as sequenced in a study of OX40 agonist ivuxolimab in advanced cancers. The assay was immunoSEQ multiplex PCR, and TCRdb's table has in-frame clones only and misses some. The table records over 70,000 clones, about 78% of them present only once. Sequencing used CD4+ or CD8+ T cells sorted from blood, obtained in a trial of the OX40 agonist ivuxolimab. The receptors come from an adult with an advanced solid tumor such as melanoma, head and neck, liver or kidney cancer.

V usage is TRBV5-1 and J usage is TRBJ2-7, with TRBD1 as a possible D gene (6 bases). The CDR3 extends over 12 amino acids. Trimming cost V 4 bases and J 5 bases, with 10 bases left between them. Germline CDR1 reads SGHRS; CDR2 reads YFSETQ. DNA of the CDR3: TGCGCCAGCAGCCCTACAGGGCACGAGCAGTACTTC. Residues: CASSPTGHEQYF.

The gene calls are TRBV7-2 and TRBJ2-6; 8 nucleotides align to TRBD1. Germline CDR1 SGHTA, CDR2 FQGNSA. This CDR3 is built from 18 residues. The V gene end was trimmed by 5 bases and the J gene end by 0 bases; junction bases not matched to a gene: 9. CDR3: CASSPGYRGASGANVLTF. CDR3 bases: TGTGCCAGCAGCCCTGGGTACAGGGGGGCCTCTGGGGCCAACGTCCTGACTTTC.

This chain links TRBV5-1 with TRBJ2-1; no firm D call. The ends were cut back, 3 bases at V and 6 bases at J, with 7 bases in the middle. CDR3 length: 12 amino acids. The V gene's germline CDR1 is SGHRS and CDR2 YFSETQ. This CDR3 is CASSYLINEQFF. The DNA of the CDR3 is TGCGCCAGCAGCTATCTCATCAATGAGCAGTTCTTC.

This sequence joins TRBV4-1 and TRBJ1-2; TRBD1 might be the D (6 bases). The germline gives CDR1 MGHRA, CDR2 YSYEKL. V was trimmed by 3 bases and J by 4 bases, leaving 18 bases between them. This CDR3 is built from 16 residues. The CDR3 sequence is CASSHPPAGEVYGYTF. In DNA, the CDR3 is TGCGCCAGCAGCCACCCCCCCGCAGGGGAGGTCTATGGCTACACCTTC.

The CDR3 nucleotides read TGCGCCAGCTACGAGCGGGGCTCCTACAATGAGCAGTTCTTC. Translated, it gives CASYERGSYNEQFF. The chain has TRBV10-2 and TRBJ2-1; TRBD2 matches 7 bases. From germline, CDR1 is WSHSY and CDR2 SAAADI. CDR3 length: 14 residues. The V gene end was trimmed by 8 bases and the J gene end by 0 bases; junction bases not matched to a gene: 4.